The sequence of this TCR beta chain was determined in a study of T-cell reconstitution after alpha-beta-depleted transplantation in children. Study findings and constraints: A year had passed since transplant, and T-cell counts and diversity by then came mostly from newly produced T cells. Reportedly, alpha-beta T cells present about two months post-transplant originated from several hundred expanded clones of graft origin. Surviving recipient T cells and intrathymic progenitors accounted for some patients' high TCRbeta diversity at day 60.

As it was prepared, the TCRbeta library received unique molecular identifiers. One entry per CDR3 protein results from TCRdb running MiXCR on the PCR reads. This sample has about 70,000 distinct CDR3 sequences, with around 9.9% found just once. This clonotype was seen ten or more times. What it binds is not known. Germline CDR1 MGHRA, CDR2 YSYEKL. The CDR3 is 16 residues long. Trimming pared 4 bases from V and 6 bases from J, leaving 16 bases between. The sequencing here drew on PBMCs, taken before TCRalphabeta/CD19-depleted stem cell transplant. This sequence was found in a boy aged 5-17 years with acute myeloid leukemia, due to receive a stem cell transplant. This rearrangement joins TRBV4-1 to TRBJ1-6; a weak D match, TRBD1 (5 bases). CDR3 nucleotide sequence: TGCGCCAGCAGCCCCGGGGCCCCCGGCCCTAATTCACCCCTCCACTTT. As protein: CASSPGAPGPNSPLHF.